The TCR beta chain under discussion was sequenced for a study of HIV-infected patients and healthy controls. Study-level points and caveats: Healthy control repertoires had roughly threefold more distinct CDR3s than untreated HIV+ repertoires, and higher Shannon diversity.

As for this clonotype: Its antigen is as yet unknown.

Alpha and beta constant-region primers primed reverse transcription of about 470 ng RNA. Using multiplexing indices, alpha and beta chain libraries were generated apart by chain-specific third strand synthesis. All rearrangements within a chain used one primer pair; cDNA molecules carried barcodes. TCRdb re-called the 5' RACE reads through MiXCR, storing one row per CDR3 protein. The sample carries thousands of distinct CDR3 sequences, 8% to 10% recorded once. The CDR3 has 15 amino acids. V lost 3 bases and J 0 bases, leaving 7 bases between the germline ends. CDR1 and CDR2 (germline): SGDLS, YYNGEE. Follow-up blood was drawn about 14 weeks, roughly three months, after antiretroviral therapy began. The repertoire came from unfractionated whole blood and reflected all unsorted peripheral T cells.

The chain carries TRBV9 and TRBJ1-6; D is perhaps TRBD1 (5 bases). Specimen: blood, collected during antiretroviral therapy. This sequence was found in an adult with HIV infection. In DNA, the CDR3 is TGTGCCAGCAGCGAGGACATCTCCTATAATTCACCCCTCCACTTT. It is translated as CASSEDISYNSPLHF.